A selection of T cell receptor beta chains follows, all from one sample in a study of shared clonotypes between healthy human individuals. Here immunoSEQ multiplex PCR was the method, and the copy in TCRdb shows in-frame clones only, minus some. This table has about 680,000 clones, 60% to 75% appearing once. Sequencing was carried out using memory CD4+ T cells sorted from blood. These receptors originate from a young woman in good health. Each CDR3 is given with its conserved first and last residue. D genes are given only for firm matches. Size tells how often a clone was seen (once, few, many) or the class of an expanded clone, and some rows leave it out.

j_gene,d_gene,abundance,v_gene,CDR3aa,CDR3nt
TRBJ2-3,TRBD1,NA,TRBV4-1,CASSTGQGADTQYF,TGCGCCAGCAGCACTGGACAGGGAGCAGATACGCAGTATTTT
TRBJ1-2,NA,NA,TRBV5-4,CASSLGDGGYTF,TGTGCCAGCAGCCTCGGGGACGGTGGCTACACCTTC
TRBJ2-7,NA,few,TRBV19,CASSINGASYEQYF,TGTGCCAGTAGTATAAACGGGGCCTCCTACGAGCAGTACTTC
TRBJ2-6,NA,NA,TRBV5-1,CASSLSSPGANVLTF,TGCGCCAGCAGCTTGTCCAGCCCGGGGGCCAACGTCCTGACTTTC
TRBJ2-5,NA,NA,TRBV18,CASSPPTEQETQYF,TGTGCCAGCTCACCACCTACGGAGCAAGAGACCCAGTACTTC
TRBJ2-7,NA,NA,TRBV19,CASRANGPYEQYF,TGTGCCAGTAGAGCGAATGGTCCCTACGAGCAGTACTTC
TRBJ2-6,NA,NA,TRBV4-2,CASSTISGANVLTF,TGTGCCAGCAGCACTATTTCTGGGGCCAACGTCCTGACTTTC
TRBJ2-3,NA,NA,TRBV28,CASRGAPDTQYF,TGTGCCAGCCGGGGCGCCCCGGATACGCAGTATTTT
TRBJ2-7,NA,NA,TRBV5-4,CASSEGYNYEQYF,TGTGCCAGCAGTGAGGGGTACAACTACGAGCAGTACTTC
TRBJ2-3,NA,NA,TRBV19,CASSMTGMSTDTQYF,TGTGCCAGTAGTATGACAGGAATGAGCACAGATACGCAGTATTTT